This T cell receptor beta chain came from a study of blood T cell repertoires in COVID-19. Study-wide context: Acute-phase and convalescent COVID-19 samples originated in the United States, Italy and Spain. PBMCs, B-cell-depleted T cells, or T cells provided the cDNA or gDNA that made up the material.

In the authors' methods: Estimation of nucleated cell counts was performed using reference gene primer amplification. Measured with immunoSEQ multiplex PCR; TCRdb has only the in-frame clones, and not every one. V, J and clone size derive from that table, while D and trimming were established from the DNA sequence. The table shows roughly 150,000 clones, with over 80% occurring only once. The V segment lost 5 bases and the J segment 4 bases; nucleotides outside the gene matches: 7. The germline gives CDR1 GTSNPN, CDR2 SVGIG (reference sequence). The CDR3 loop spans 14 amino acids. Sequenced: peripheral blood. The V gene is TRBV30, the J gene TRBJ2-3; 9 bases agree with TRBD1. This sequence was found in a man older than 75 with acute or convalescent COVID-19. The CDR3 nucleotides read TGTGCCTGGGACGGGACAGGGAGTGCAGATACGCAGTATTTT. It is translated as CAWDGTGSADTQYF.